This T cell receptor beta chain was found in a study of blood T cell repertoires in COVID-19. At the level of the study: Specimens from acute and convalescent COVID-19 originated in the United States, Italy and Spain. The analysed material was cDNA or gDNA that came from T cells, B-cell-depleted T cells, or PBMCs.

Residents of over 20 US areas, aged about 18 to 95 years, made up the participants. Allocation to cohorts depended on clinical history reported by the participants. Only in-frame clones appear in the TCRdb table, and some are missing; sequencing was by immunoSEQ multiplex PCR. Among some 340,000 clones listed, 90% were seen once. The CDR3 covers 16 residues. The germline V gene encodes CDR1 SGHRS and CDR2 YFSETQ. The ends lost 2 bases at V and 4 bases at J; junction bases unmatched: 9. The J gene is TRBJ2-3, the V gene TRBV5-1; 8 bases match TRBD2. The sequenced sample was PBMCs or T cells enriched from blood (not recorded which). The TCR was taken from a young woman who had been exposed to COVID-19. The CDR3 DNA reads TGCGCCAGCAGCTTCTCGGGGGGGCCGGCGCCAGATACGCAGTATTTT. Translated: CASSFSGGPAPDTQYF.